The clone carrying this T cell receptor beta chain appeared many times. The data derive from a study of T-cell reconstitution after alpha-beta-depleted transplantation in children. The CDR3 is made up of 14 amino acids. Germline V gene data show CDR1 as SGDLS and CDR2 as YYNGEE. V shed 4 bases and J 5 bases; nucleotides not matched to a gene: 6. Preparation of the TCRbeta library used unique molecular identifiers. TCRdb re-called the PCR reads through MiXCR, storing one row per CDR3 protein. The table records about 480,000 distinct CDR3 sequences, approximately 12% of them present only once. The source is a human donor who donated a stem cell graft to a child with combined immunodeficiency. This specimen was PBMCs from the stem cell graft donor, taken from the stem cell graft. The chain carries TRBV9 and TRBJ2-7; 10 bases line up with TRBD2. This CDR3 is CASSPGTSDNEQYF. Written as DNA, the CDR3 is TGTGCCAGCAGCCCGGGGACTAGCGATAACGAGCAGTACTTC.